The subject of this entry is one T cell receptor beta chain. Its antigen is still unknown. The source of the sample is a study of T cell responses to AZD1222 COVID-19 vaccine. Study-level points and caveats: Donors were largely white British and mainly female; clonal diversity was possibly underestimated. Reports say nearly half of spike-specific TCRs go after unmutated variant regions. Baseline testing showed seropositivity in only five to seven AZD1222 recipients. Along spike, vaccine-associated CD4 TCRs were found throughout, with dominance at 160-218 and 743-854.

V lost 5 bases and J lost 3, with 10 bases in between. This CDR3 contains 13 residues. CDR1 and CDR2 from the germline V gene are MNHEY and SMNVEV (reference sequence). Produced via immunoSEQ multiplex PCR; TCRdb's table is partial and in-frame only. This sample has around 110,000 clones, with under 95% found just once. The sequence was obtained from an adult who received the AZD1222 COVID-19 vaccine. The chain is built from TRBV27 and TRBJ1-1; unclear D gene. The sample consisted of peripheral blood, taken 28 days after the second AZD1222 dose. The CDR3 DNA follows: TGTGCCAGCAGTCCAAACGTTTACACTGAAGCTTTCTTT. Amino acids: CASSPNVYTEAFF.